This T cell receptor beta chain was sequenced in a study of OX40 agonist ivuxolimab in advanced cancers. Broadly, across the study: Ivuxolimab was an agonistic, fully human IgG2 monoclonal antibody directed against OX40 (CD134), a costimulatory receptor. Partial responses were achieved by three dose-escalation patients, of whom one had hepatocellular carcinoma and two had cutaneous melanoma. Intravenous ivuxolimab was administered to patients every 2 weeks at six dose levels: 0.01, 0.1, 0.3, 1.5, 3 and 10 mg/kg. Prior anti-PD-1, anti-PD-L1 or anti-CTLA-4 therapy was permitted, and roughly two fifths of dose-escalation patients had received checkpoint inhibitors. The paper reports the monotherapy dose-escalation portion (N = 52 patients) of the phase I ivuxolimab trial. Of the roughly 51 patients in dose escalation, approximately 20 had hepatocellular carcinoma, some 15 had melanoma, 9 had renal cell carcinoma and 9 had head and neck cancer. In the dose-escalation cohort, around four fifths of patients were male, and the mean age was 60 years with a range of roughly 20 to 80. The purpose of peripheral TCRbeta sequencing was to test whether ivuxolimab changed TCR sequence diversity and led to clonal T-cell expansion. Results and caveats for the whole study, not just this receptor: Low levels of normalized T-cell clonal expansion were also shown by some nonresponding patients. Clonal expansion of both CD4+ and CD8+ blood T cells was observed from baseline to week 6 at doses 0.1 to 3.0 mg/kg. After ivuxolimab, more expanded clones were found on average in CD8+ T cells than in CD4+ T cells. Partial responders in the 0.1-3.0 mg/kg groups had among the lowest normalized peripheral clonal expansion, especially among CD8+ T cells. The antigen specificity of the peripheral T cells that underwent clonal expansion was not determined.

Comments on this clone: No cognate antigen has been identified for it. No much larger clone exists at a distance of one base, and base qualities are not known.

According to the germline V gene (reference sequence), CDR1 reads LNHDA and CDR2 reads SQIVND. The V end gives up 5 bases and the J end 3 bases, leaving 19 bases in the junction not matched to a gene. The CDR3, from cysteine to phenylalanine, totals 18 residues. Of the read, only the CDR3 DNA is kept; its 54 bases are in frame from base 1. Patients with autoimmune disease history or receiving systemic immunosuppression were excluded from the trial. In every dose cohort, peripheral blood was drawn for TCR sequencing at baseline, cycle 4 day 1, and cycle 7 day 1. The samples were drawn from a first-in-human, open-label, multicenter phase I dose-escalation trial of ivuxolimab. Adults with locally advanced or metastatic melanoma, renal cell carcinoma, hepatocellular carcinoma or head and neck squamous cell carcinoma were enrolled in the trial. CD4+ and CD8+ T cells were sorted separately from peripheral blood before TCR sequencing.

Genomic DNA was isolated from the sorted cells so that the TCRbeta CDR3 region could be sequenced. TCRbeta CDR3 regions were sequenced using the immunoSEQ Assay. TCRdb obtained this table from immuneACCESS and retained in-frame rearrangements with V and J assigned. These tables miss some clones; where compared with another copy, unresolved V genes account for less than half of the shortfall, and the remainder is unexplained. The sample profile shows more than 50,000 clones; about 84% of them were found once. The ten top clones hold under 3% of the sample. This clonotype originated in an adult with an advanced solid tumor such as melanoma, head and neck, liver or kidney cancer. Material: CD4+ or CD8+ T cells sorted from blood, obtained in a trial of the OX40 agonist ivuxolimab. This chain joins TRBV19 to TRBJ2-7, and 7 junction bases match TRBD1. Read as DNA, the sequence is TGTGCCAGTAGTCTCCAGCCTACCGGGACAGACTTCTTCTACGAGCAGTACTTC. Its coded protein is CASSLQPTGTDFFYEQYF. Extended through the reference TRBV19 and TRBJ2-7 proteins, this CDR3 yields the full variable domain: DGGITQSPKYLFRKEGQNVTLSCEQNLNHDAMYWYRQDPGQGLRLIYYSQIVNDFQKGDIAEGYSVSREKKESFPLTVTSAQKNPTAFYLCASSLQPTGTDFFYEQYFGPGTRLTVT.